These T cell receptor beta chains were read from a single sample in a study of cytomegalovirus exposure and HLA in healthy donors. Assay used: immunoSEQ multiplex PCR; TCRdb lists only in-frame clones, some missing. The sample lists more than 80,000 clones; about two thirds were seen once. Sequences were obtained from PBMCs. The receptor source for this set is a boy aged 5-17 years in good health and CMV-seronegative. The CDR3 runs from the conserved cysteine through the conserved F or W. A D gene is named only where the DNA matches it firmly. Clone size is given for some rows only: seen once, a few or many times, or a class if the clone is expanded.

NA | TRBJ2-3 | TRBV19 | 13 | NA | CASSAEGTDTQYF | TGTGCCAGTAGTGCAGAGGGTACAGATACGCAGTATTTT
NA | TRBJ2-2 | TRBV7-8 | 14 | NA | CASSLRPGTGELFF | TGTGCCAGCAGCTTAAGGCCAGGGACCGGGGAGCTGTTTTTT
NA | TRBJ2-1 | TRBV11-3 | 15 | TRBD1 | CASSRGGQGNNEQFF | TGTGCCAGCAGCCGAGGGGGACAGGGAAACAATGAGCAGTTCTTC
NA | TRBJ1-5 | TRBV6-6 | 12 | NA | CASSYRNQPQHF | TGTGCCAGCAGTTACCGGAATCAGCCCCAGCATTTT
NA | TRBJ2-4 | TRBV7-9 | 16 | TRBD2 | CASSLKAGGGKNIQYF | TGTGCCAGCAGTCTTAAAGCGGGAGGCGGCAAAAACATTCAGTACTTC
NA | TRBJ1-2 | TRBV30 | 14 | TRBD1 | CAWAEGTGTHGYTF | TGTGCCTGGGCGGAAGGGACAGGCACGCATGGCTACACCTTC
few | TRBJ1-1 | TRBV25-1 | 14 | NA | CASSESGEWTEAFF | TGTGCCAGCAGTGAATCTGGGGAGTGGACTGAAGCTTTCTTT
once | TRBJ2-5 | TRBV7-9 | 15 | TRBD1 | CASSSQGAREETQYF | TGTGCCAGCAGCTCCCAGGGGGCAAGGGAAGAGACCCAGTACTTC
NA | TRBJ1-5 | TRBV18 | 15 | TRBD1 | CASSPATGTFQPQHF | TGTGCCAGCTCACCAGCGACAGGGACTTTTCAGCCCCAGCATTTT
few | TRBJ2-2 | TRBV9 | 14 | NA | CASSVDTFTGELFF | TGTGCCAGCAGCGTAGACACCTTCACCGGGGAGCTGTTTTTT
NA | TRBJ1-1 | TRBV5-4 | 17 | TRBD1 | CASSIVPGQGTNTEAFF | TGTGCCAGCAGCATCGTCCCGGGACAGGGAACGAACACTGAAGCTTTCTTT
NA | TRBJ2-3 | TRBV14 | 15 | TRBD1 | CASSLGTGGTDTQYF | TGTGCCAGCAGCCTCGGGACAGGGGGCACAGATACGCAGTATTTT
NA | TRBJ1-5 | TRBV4-1 | 16 | NA | CASSQGIGTPNQPQHF | TGCGCCAGCAGCCAAGGGATCGGGACACCAAACCAGCCCCAGCATTTT
few | TRBJ1-2 | TRBV5-1 | 13 | NA | CASSPGGGYGYTF | TGCGCCAGCAGCCCCGGGGGGGGCTATGGCTACACCTTC
NA | TRBJ2-7 | TRBV28 | 18 | NA | CASSLRSSGSGIFYEQYF | TGTGCCAGCAGTTTACGATCGAGTGGCTCCGGGATTTTCTACGAGCAGTACTTC
NA | TRBJ1-4 | TRBV5-1 | 15 | NA | CASSLLGPGNEKLFF | TGCGCCAGCAGTTTACTGGGGCCCGGCAATGAAAAACTGTTTTTT
NA | TRBJ2-7 | TRBV6-6 | 14 | NA | CASMMQGLSYEQYF | TGTGCCAGCATGATGCAGGGTCTCTCCTACGAGCAGTACTTC
NA | TRBJ2-7 | TRBV5-6 | 15 | TRBD2 | CASSLKLAGSYEQYF | TGTGCCAGCAGCTTGAAACTAGCGGGGTCCTACGAGCAGTACTTC
few | TRBJ1-2 | TRBV29-1 | 13 | NA | CSVEDADSYGYTF | TGCAGCGTTGAAGATGCCGACAGCTATGGCTACACCTTC
once | TRBJ2-3 | TRBV9 | 12 | NA | CASSATTDTQYF | TGTGCCAGCAGCGCCACTACAGATACGCAGTATTTT
once | TRBJ2-2 | TRBV28 | 17 | NA | CASSTAPGGPSTGELFF | TGTGCCAGCTCGACCGCTCCCGGGGGGCCTTCCACCGGGGAGCTGTTTTTT
NA | TRBJ1-1 | TRBV13 | 15 | NA | CASSLVMGPLLEAFF | TGTGCCAGCAGCTTAGTTATGGGGCCCTTGCTTGAAGCTTTCTTT
NA | TRBJ1-2 | TRBV9 | 16 | NA | CASSPKTQDINYGYTF | TGTGCCAGCAGCCCGAAGACACAGGACATCAACTATGGCTACACCTTC
NA | TRBJ1-1 | TRBV30 | 14 | NA | CAWSVTVSYTEAFF | TGTGCCTGGAGTGTAACAGTTTCGTACACTGAAGCTTTCTTT
few | TRBJ1-3 | TRBV30 | 13 | NA | CAWSVQSGNTIYF | TGTGCCTGGAGTGTACAGTCTGGAAACACCATATATTTT
NA | TRBJ2-1 | TRBV12-5 | 14 | NA | CASGLARIYNEQFF | TGTGCTAGTGGTTTGGCCAGGATCTACAATGAGCAGTTCTTC
NA | TRBJ1-2 | TRBV6-4 | 15 | TRBD1 | CASRSRTGDYYGYTF | TGTGCCAGCAGAAGTCGGACAGGGGACTACTATGGCTACACCTTC
NA | TRBJ2-7 | TRBV7-8 | 16 | TRBD1 | CASSLGLDRGWREQYF | TGTGCCAGCAGCTTAGGCCTGGACAGGGGCTGGAGGGAGCAGTACTTC
NA | TRBJ1-6 | TRBV5-5 | 14 | NA | CASSSSPGVSPLHF | TGTGCCAGCAGCTCCTCACCGGGTGTATCACCCCTCCACTTT
few | TRBJ2-1 | TRBV10-3 | 11 | NA | CAISEPGLLFF | TGTGCCATCAGTGAGCCGGGACTGCTCTTCTTC
NA | TRBJ1-4 | TRBV5-4 | 14 | NA | CASSLWRVDEKLFF | TGTGCCAGCAGCTTGTGGAGGGTTGATGAAAAACTGTTTTTT
NA | TRBJ1-5 | TRBV6-5 | 12 | NA | CASSRGDQPQHF | TGTGCCAGCAGCCGGGGGGATCAGCCCCAGCATTTT
NA | TRBJ1-2 | TRBV7-9 | 13 | TRBD1 | CASSWDSIVGYTF | TGTGCCAGCAGCTGGGACAGTATCGTTGGCTACACCTTC
NA | TRBJ1-6 | TRBV5-1 | 14 | NA | CASSSSGLRSPLHF | TGCGCCAGCAGCTCCTCGGGGTTGAGATCACCCCTCCACTTT
NA | TRBJ1-2 | TRBV7-8 | 15 | NA | CAGFGDSEANYGYTF | TGTGCCGGGTTTGGAGACAGTGAAGCTAACTATGGCTACACCTTC
NA | TRBJ2-7 | TRBV9 | 13 | TRBD2 | CASSVATGGEQYF | TGTGCCAGCAGCGTAGCTACCGGGGGGGAGCAGTACTTC
NA | TRBJ2-1 | TRBV5-8 | 14 | NA | CASSFISRGNEQFF | TGTGCCAGCAGCTTTATTTCCAGGGGCAATGAGCAGTTCTTC
NA | TRBJ2-7 | TRBV5-6 | 14 | NA | CASSPELFGIEQYF | TGTGCCAGCAGCCCGGAGTTGTTTGGAATCGAGCAGTACTTC
NA | TRBJ1-2 | TRBV28 | 14 | NA | CASSLRSVNYGYTF | TGTGCCAGCAGTTTGCGTAGCGTCAACTATGGCTACACCTTC
NA | TRBJ2-1 | TRBV5-1 | 13 | NA | CASSLSAYNEQFF | TGCGCCAGCAGCTTATCGGCCTACAATGAGCAGTTCTTC
NA | TRBJ2-5 | TRBV30 | 11 | NA | CAWSPVSTQYF | TGTGCCTGGAGCCCCGTTTCGACCCAGTACTTC
NA | TRBJ1-5 | TRBV7-6 | 15 | NA | CASSLGSQSNQPQHF | TGTGCCAGCAGCTTAGGCAGTCAGAGCAATCAGCCCCAGCATTTT
NA | TRBJ1-1 | TRBV29-1 | 15 | TRBD1 | CSAGPGQGMNTEAFF | TGCAGCGCCGGCCCGGGACAGGGGATGAACACTGAAGCTTTCTTT
NA | TRBJ2-5 | TRBV29-1 | 15 | NA | CSVEPWDSGEETQYF | TGCAGCGTTGAACCATGGGATAGCGGAGAAGAGACCCAGTACTTC
NA | TRBJ1-2 | TRBV30 | 12 | NA | CAWSDGGYGYTF | TGTGCCTGGAGTGATGGGGGGTATGGCTACACCTTC
few | TRBJ2-7 | TRBV19 | 18 | TRBD2 | CASSSRLAGGKTSYEQYF | TGTGCCAGTAGTTCAAGACTAGCGGGGGGCAAAACCTCCTACGAGCAGTACTTC
NA | TRBJ1-5 | TRBV25-1 | 13 | NA | CASSEGGCQPQHF | TGTGCCAGCAGTGAGGGGGGTTGCCAGCCCCAGCATTTT
NA | TRBJ1-1 | TRBV2 | 12 | NA | CASGATNTEAFF | TGTGCCAGCGGGGCTACGAACACTGAAGCTTTCTTT
NA | TRBJ2-7 | TRBV2 | 16 | TRBD1 | CASRTSWDRATYEQYF | TGTGCCAGCAGGACCAGCTGGGACAGGGCAACCTACGAGCAGTACTTC
NA | TRBJ2-7 | TRBV2 | 15 | NA | CASSPPRQGSGEQYF | TGTGCCAGCAGTCCACCCCGGCAGGGGAGTGGCGAGCAGTACTTC
NA | TRBJ2-3 | TRBV7-3 | 12 | NA | CASSLGPDTQYF | TGTGCCAGCAGCTTAGGGCCAGATACGCAGTATTTT
NA | TRBJ2-7 | TRBV14 | 11 | NA | CASSQTGEQYF | TGTGCCAGCAGCCAAACGGGAGAGCAGTACTTC
NA | TRBJ1-4 | TRBV4-1 | 18 | NA | CASSQGTRGIGTNEKLFF | TGCGCCAGCAGCCAAGGAACCCGCGGGATAGGGACTAATGAAAAACTGTTTTTT
few | TRBJ2-7 | TRBV5-8 | 15 | TRBD2 | CASSLALAGANEQYF | TGTGCCAGCAGCCTGGCTCTAGCGGGAGCCAACGAGCAGTACTTC